The T cell receptor (beta chain) under discussion was sequenced for a study of T-cell memory formation after mild COVID-19. This clonotype appeared a few times. Its antigen is not identified. Employing constant-segment primers, 5'RACE generated TCR alpha and TCR beta cDNA libraries bearing sample barcodes and UMIs. TCRdb re-called the 5' RACE reads through MiXCR, storing one row per CDR3 protein. The sample holds 300,000 to 400,000 distinct CDR3 sequences, over 25% seen once. Findings and limits, study-wide: Clones contracting across day 15 to 85 had a balanced CD4/CD8 profile; later expanding clones leaned CD4+.

Sequencing was performed on PBMCs or a T cell subset sorted from them (not recorded which). The TCR was taken from an adult woman who had mild COVID-19 (a few samples of this study predate the infection). Cell type and time point are not known.

The DNA for the CDR3 is TGTGCCACCAGCAGTACGACCGGGACAGCCTACGAGCAGTACTTC. Its protein product is CATSSTTGTAYEQYF. This chain links TRBV15 with TRBJ2-7; 7 bases agree with TRBD1. Germline values: CDR1 LNHNV, CDR2 YYDKDF (reference sequence). The CDR3 runs to 15 residues. V trimming: 3 bases; J trimming: 2 bases; junction bases outside the gene matches: 7.